This T cell receptor (beta chain) is drawn from a study of cytomegalovirus exposure and HLA in healthy donors. Broader study findings: HLA restriction was apparent for most CMV-associated TCR beta chains in a later analysis.

Concerning this clone itself: Its antigen is still unknown.

V was trimmed by 2 bases and J by 0 bases, leaving 11 bases between them. The CDR3 spans 15 residues. The germline V gene encodes CDR1 KGHSH and CDR2 LQKENI. In the PCR, 60 Vbeta and 13 Jbeta primers were used. Method: immunoSEQ multiplex PCR; TCRdb's copy keeps in-frame clones and lacks some. The sample holds almost 200,000 clones, roughly four fifths seen once. This sequence originates from a man aged 25 to 40 in good health and CMV-seronegative. The chain has TRBV18 and TRBJ2-7; D is undetermined. The sequenced material came from PBMCs. The CDR3 region is CASSPYPESSYEQYF. The CDR3, as DNA: TGTGCCAGCTCACCATACCCAGAAAGCTCCTACGAGCAGTACTTC.